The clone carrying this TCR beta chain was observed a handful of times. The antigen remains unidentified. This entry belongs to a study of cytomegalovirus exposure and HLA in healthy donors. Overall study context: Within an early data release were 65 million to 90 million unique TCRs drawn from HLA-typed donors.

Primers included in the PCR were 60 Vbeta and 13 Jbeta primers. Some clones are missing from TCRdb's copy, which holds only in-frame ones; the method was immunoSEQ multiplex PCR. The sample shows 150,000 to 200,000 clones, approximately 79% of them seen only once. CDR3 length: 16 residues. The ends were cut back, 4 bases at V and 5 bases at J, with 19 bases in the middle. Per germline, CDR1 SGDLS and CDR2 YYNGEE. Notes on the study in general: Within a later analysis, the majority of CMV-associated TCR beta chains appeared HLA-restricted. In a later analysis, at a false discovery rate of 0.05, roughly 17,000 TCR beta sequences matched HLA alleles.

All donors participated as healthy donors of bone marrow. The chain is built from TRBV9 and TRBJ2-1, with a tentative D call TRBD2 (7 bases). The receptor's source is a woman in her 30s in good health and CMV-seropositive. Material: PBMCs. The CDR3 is CASSTTGGSLDNEQFF. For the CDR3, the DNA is TGTGCCAGCAGCACAACGGGGGGCTCCCTAGACAATGAGCAGTTCTTC.